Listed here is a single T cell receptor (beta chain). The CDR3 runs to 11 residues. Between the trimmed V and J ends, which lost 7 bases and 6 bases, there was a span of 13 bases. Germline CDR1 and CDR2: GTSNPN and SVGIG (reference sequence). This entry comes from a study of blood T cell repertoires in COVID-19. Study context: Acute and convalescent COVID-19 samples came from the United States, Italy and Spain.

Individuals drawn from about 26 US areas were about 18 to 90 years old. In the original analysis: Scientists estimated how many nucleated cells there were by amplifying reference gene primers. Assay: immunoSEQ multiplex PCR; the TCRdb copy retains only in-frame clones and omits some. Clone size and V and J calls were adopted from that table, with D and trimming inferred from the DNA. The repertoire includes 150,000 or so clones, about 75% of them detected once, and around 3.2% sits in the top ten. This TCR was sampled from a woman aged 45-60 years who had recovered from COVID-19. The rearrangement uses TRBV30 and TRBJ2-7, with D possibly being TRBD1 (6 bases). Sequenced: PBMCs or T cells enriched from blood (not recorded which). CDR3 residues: CASGELGEQYF. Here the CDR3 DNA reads TGTGCCTCAGGGGAGCTTGGCGAGCAGTACTTC. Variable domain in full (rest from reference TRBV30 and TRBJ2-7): SQTIHQWPATLVQPVGSPLSLECTVEGTSNPNLYWYRQAAGRGLQLLFYSVGIGQISSEVPQNLSASRPQDRQFILSSKKLLLSDSGFYLCASGELGEQYFGPGTRLTVT.